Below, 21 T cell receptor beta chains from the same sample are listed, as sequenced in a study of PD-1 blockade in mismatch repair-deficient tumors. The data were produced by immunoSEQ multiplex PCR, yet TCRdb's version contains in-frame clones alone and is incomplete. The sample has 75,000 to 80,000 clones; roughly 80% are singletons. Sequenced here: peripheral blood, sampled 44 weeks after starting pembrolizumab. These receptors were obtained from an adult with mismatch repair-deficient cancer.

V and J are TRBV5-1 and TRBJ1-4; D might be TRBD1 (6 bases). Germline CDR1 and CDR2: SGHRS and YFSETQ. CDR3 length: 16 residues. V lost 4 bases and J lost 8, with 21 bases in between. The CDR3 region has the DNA TGCGCCAGCAGCCCAGACCTTTCGACAGGATCCGAAAAACTGTTTTTT. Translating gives CASSPDLSTGSEKLFF.

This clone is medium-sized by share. The CDR3, as DNA: TGTGCCAGTAGTACACTGGCCGCTGAGCAGTTCTTC. Its translation is CASSTLAAEQFF. This chain joins TRBV19 and TRBJ2-1; the D is unclear. The germline V gene has CDR1 LNHDA and CDR2 SQIVND (reference sequence). Trimming left V 4 bases short and J 9 bases short, with 10 bases between. The CDR3 consists of 12 residues.

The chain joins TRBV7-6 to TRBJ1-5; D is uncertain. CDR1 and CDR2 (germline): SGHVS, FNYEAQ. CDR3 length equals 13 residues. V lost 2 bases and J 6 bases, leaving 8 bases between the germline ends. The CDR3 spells CASSLSSAQPQHF. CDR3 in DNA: TGTGCCAGCAGCTTATCATCGGCTCAGCCCCAGCATTTT.

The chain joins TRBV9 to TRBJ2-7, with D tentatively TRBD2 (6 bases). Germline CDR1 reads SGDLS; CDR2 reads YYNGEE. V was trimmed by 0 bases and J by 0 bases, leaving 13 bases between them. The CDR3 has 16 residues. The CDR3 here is CASSVAGTSSSYEQYF. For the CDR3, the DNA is TGTGCCAGCAGCGTAGCCGGGACTTCGAGCTCCTACGAGCAGTACTTC. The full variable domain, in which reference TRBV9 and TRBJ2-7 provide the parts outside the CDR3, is DSGVTQTPKHLITATGQRVTLRCSPRSGDLSVYWYQQSLDQGLQFLIQYYNGEERAKGNILERFSAQQFPDLHSELNLSSLELGDSALYFCASSVAGTSSSYEQYFGPGTRLTVT.

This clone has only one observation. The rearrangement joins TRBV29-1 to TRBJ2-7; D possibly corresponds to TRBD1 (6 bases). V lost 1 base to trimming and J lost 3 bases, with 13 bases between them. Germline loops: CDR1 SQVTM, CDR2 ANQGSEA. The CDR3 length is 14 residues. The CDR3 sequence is CSVEVGDTNYEQYF. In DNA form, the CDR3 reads TGCAGCGTTGAAGTTGGGGACACGAACTACGAGCAGTACTTC.

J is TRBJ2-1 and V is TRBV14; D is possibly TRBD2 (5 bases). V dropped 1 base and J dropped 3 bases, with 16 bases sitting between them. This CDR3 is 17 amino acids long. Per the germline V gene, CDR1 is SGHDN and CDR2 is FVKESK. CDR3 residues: CASSQGPLPTNYNEQFF. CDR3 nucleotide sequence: TGTGCCAGCAGCCAAGGGCCCCTTCCGACTAACTACAATGAGCAGTTCTTC.

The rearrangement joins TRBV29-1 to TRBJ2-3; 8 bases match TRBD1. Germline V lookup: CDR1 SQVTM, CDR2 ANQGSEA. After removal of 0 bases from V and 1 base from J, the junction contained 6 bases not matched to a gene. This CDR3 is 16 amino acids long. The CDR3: CSVEDLKTGGTDTQYF. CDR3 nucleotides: TGCAGCGTTGAAGATCTGAAGACAGGGGGCACAGATACGCAGTATTTT.

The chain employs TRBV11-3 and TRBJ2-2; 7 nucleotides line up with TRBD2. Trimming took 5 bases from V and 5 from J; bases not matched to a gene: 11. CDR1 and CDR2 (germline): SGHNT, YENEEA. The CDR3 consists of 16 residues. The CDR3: CASSPPASGPTGELFF. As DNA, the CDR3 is TGTGCCAGCAGCCCCCCCGCTAGCGGACCAACCGGGGAGCTGTTTTTT.

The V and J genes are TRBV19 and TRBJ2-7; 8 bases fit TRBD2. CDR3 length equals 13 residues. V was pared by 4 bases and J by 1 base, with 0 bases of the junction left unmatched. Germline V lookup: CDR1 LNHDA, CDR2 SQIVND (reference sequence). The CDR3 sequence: CASSSGRSYEQYF. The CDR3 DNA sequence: TGTGCCAGTAGTAGCGGGAGGTCCTACGAGCAGTACTTC.

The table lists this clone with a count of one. The CDR3 sequence: CASSWGGTGKRGTQYF. CDR3 DNA sequence: TGTGCCAGCAGCTGGGGAGGGACAGGAAAACGCGGGACCCAGTACTTC. The chain uses TRBV5-8 and TRBJ2-5; maybe TRBD1 (8 bases). CDR3 length: 16 amino acids. V was trimmed by 3 bases and J by 7 bases, leaving 22 bases between them. Germline V gene sequence: CDR1 SGHTS, CDR2 YDEGEE.

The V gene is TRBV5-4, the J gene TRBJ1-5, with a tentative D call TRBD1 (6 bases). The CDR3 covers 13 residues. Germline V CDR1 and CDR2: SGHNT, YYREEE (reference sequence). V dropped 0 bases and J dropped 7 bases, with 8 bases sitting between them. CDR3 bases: TGTGCCAGCAGCTTGGAAGGGGGGCAGCCCCAGCATTTT. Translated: CASSLEGGQPQHF.

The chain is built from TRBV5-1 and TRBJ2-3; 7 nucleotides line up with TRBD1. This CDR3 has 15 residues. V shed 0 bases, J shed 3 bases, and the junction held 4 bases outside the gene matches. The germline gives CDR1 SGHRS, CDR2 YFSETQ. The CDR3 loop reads CASSLEGAKTDTQYF. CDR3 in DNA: TGCGCCAGCAGCTTGGAGGGGGCGAAGACAGATACGCAGTATTTT.

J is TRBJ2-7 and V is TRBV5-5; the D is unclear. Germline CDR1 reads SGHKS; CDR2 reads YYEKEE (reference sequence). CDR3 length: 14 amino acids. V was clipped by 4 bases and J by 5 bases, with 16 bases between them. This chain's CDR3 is CASSISQSRDEQYF. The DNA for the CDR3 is TGTGCCAGCAGCATCTCACAGTCTCGGGACGAGCAGTACTTC.

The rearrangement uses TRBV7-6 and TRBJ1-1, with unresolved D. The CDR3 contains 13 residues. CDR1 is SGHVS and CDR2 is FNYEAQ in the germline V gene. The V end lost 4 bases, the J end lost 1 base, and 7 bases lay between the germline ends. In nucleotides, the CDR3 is TGTGCCAGCAGCTCGGATCCGAACACTGAAGCTTTCTTT. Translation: CASSSDPNTEAFF.

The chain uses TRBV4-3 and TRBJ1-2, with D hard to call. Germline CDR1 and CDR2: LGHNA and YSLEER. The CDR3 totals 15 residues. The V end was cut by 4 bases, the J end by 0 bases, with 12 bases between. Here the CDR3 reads CASSLIIGSNYGYTF. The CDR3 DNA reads TGCGCCAGCAGCCTTATAATAGGATCTAACTATGGCTACACCTTC.

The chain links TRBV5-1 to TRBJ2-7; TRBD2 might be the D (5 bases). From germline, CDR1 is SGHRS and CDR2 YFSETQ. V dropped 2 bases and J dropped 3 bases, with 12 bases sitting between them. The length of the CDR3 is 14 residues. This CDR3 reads CASSFGGGLYEQYF. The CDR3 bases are TGCGCCAGCAGCTTTGGAGGAGGACTCTACGAGCAGTACTTC.

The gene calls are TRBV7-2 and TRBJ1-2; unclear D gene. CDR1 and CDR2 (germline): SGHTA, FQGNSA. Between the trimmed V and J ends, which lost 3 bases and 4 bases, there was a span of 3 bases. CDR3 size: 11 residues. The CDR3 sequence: CASSFGYGYTF. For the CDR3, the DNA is TGTGCCAGCAGCTTCGGCTATGGCTACACCTTC.

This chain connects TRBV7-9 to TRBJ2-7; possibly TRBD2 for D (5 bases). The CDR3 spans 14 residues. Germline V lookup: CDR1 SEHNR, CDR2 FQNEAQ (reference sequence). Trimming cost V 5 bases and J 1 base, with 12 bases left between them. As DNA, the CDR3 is TGTGCCAGCAGCCAACGCGGACTGTCCTACGAGCAGTACTTC. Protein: CASSQRGLSYEQYF.

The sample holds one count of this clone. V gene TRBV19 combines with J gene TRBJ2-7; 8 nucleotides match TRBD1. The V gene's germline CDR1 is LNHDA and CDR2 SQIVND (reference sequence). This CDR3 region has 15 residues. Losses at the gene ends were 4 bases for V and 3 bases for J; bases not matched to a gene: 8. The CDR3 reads CASSTRNGQGYEQYF. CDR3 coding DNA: TGTGCCAGTAGTACTAGAAACGGACAGGGCTACGAGCAGTACTTC.

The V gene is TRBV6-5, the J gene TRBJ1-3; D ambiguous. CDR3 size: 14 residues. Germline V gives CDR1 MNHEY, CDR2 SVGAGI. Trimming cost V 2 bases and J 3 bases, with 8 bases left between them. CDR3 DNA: TGTGCCAGCAGTTACAAAGGCTTTGGAAACACCATATATTTT. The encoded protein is CASSYKGFGNTIYF.

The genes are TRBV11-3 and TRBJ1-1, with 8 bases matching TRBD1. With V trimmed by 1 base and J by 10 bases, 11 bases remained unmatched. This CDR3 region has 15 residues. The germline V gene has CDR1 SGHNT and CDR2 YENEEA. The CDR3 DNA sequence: TGTGCCAGCAGCTTAGCCCTATCAGGGGGCAACGGAGCTTTCTTT. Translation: CASSLALSGGNGAFF.